The 18 T cell receptor beta chains presented below share a single source sample, sequenced in a study of stem cell transplantation in POMP-related autoinflammatory disease. The repertoire was sequenced with immunoSEQ multiplex PCR; TCRdb's copy has only in-frame clones and lacks some. The table includes some 29,000 clones, about 86% detected once. The sample consisted of CD4+ T cells from PBMCs, taken before stem cell transplantation. The origin of the receptors is a human donor with POMP-related autoinflammation and immune dysregulation (PRAID).

The chain's CDR3 is CASSDTYEQYF. Here the CDR3 DNA reads TGCGCCAGCAGCGACACCTACGAGCAGTACTTC. The V and J genes are TRBV5-1 and TRBJ2-7, with D unresolved. With 4 bases removed from V and 2 bases from J, the gap between germline ends came to 4 bases. CDR3 length equals 11 residues. The V gene's germline CDR1 is SGHRS and CDR2 YFSETQ.

J is TRBJ1-1 and V is TRBV5-4; 9 positions agree with TRBD1. Germline CDR1 is SGHNT and CDR2 is YYREEE (reference sequence). Trimming at V came to 2 bases and at J to 2 bases, leaving 4 bases not matched to a gene. The CDR3 is 15 residues long. The CDR3 protein is CASSLPTGGNTEAFF. As DNA, the CDR3 is TGTGCCAGCAGCTTACCGACAGGGGGTAACACTGAAGCTTTCTTT. Using reference TRBV5-4 and TRBJ1-1 for the parts outside the CDR3, the full variable domain is ETGVTQSPTHLIKTRGQQVTLRCSSQSGHNTVSWYQQALGQGPQFIFQYYREEENGRGNFPPRFSGLQFPNYSSELNVNALELDDSALYLCASSLPTGGNTEAFFGQGTRLTVV.

This clone was counted a single time. V and J are TRBV25-1 and TRBJ2-3; no firm D call. Germline V CDR1 and CDR2: MGHDK, SYGVNS. Trimming removed 1 base at V and 2 bases at J, with 7 bases between. This CDR3 comprises 14 residues. Here the CDR3 reads CASSESPYTDTQYF. The CDR3 DNA sequence: TGTGCCAGCAGTGAATCCCCCTACACAGATACGCAGTATTTT.

The chain is built from TRBV19 and TRBJ2-1, with D possibly TRBD2 on 6 matching bases. Trimming removed 1 base at V and 3 bases at J, with 7 bases between. The CDR3 is made up of 14 amino acids. CDR1 is LNHDA and CDR2 is SQIVND in the germline V gene (reference sequence). Here the CDR3 DNA reads TGTGCCAGTAGTATAGCGGGGGTCTACAATGAGCAGTTCTTC. Translated, it gives CASSIAGVYNEQFF.

This chain joins TRBV6-6 and TRBJ1-2; 8 nucleotides line up with TRBD1. Germline V gene sequence: CDR1 MNHNY, CDR2 SVGAGI (reference sequence). V gave up 5 bases and J gave up 4 bases; unmatched junction bases: 9. The CDR3 consists of 15 residues. This CDR3 reads CASSQGAPFPYGYTF. The CDR3 region has the DNA TGTGCCAGCAGTCAGGGGGCCCCTTTTCCCTATGGCTACACCTTC.

The J gene is TRBJ2-1, the V gene TRBV9; TRBD1 or TRBD2 may be the D gene (5 bases each). From germline, CDR1 is SGDLS and CDR2 YYNGEE. V was shortened by 5 bases and J by 2 bases, with 23 bases between the two germline ends. The CDR3 extends over 18 amino acids. The CDR3 protein is CASSEPPGPLGTYNEQFF. The CDR3 DNA follows: TGTGCCAGCAGTGAGCCCCCGGGACCCCTCGGGACCTACAATGAGCAGTTCTTC.

V is TRBV29-1 and J is TRBJ2-3; TRBD2 agrees at 10 bases. Germline assignment: CDR1 SQVTM and CDR2 ANQGSEA. Germline trimming cut 4 bases from V and 5 bases from J; bases unmatched to any gene: 6. This CDR3 has 14 residues. The CDR3 DNA is TGCAGCGTTGGACTAGCGGGTCTCAAAGATACGCAGTATTTT. This sequence encodes CSVGLAGLKDTQYF.

The chain couples TRBV27 to TRBJ1-1, with TRBD1 matching over 8 bases. The ends lost 5 bases at V and 1 base at J; junction bases unmatched: 3. This CDR3 contains 14 residues. The V gene's germline CDR1 is MNHEY and CDR2 SMNVEV (reference sequence). The chain's CDR3 is CASSLGQGNTEAFF. Here the CDR3 DNA reads TGTGCCAGCAGTCTTGGACAGGGGAACACTGAAGCTTTCTTT.

The chain has TRBV9 and TRBJ1-2; tentative D call: TRBD1 (5 bases). Trimming left V 3 bases short and J 0 bases short, with 15 bases between. Germline values: CDR1 SGDLS, CDR2 YYNGEE. The CDR3 is 16 amino acids. CDR3 nucleotide sequence: TGTGCCAGCAGCGCTCGGGGGAGGGAAGCTAACTATGGCTACACCTTC. It is translated as CASSARGREANYGYTF.

V usage is TRBV9 and J usage is TRBJ2-1, with 10 nucleotides matching TRBD2. CDR1 and CDR2 from the germline V gene are SGDLS and YYNGEE. V lost 0 bases to trimming and J lost 7 bases; unmatched junction nucleotides: 4. The CDR3 is 15 residues long. The CDR3 is CASSVVAGGENEQFF. As DNA, the CDR3 is TGTGCCAGCAGCGTAGTAGCGGGAGGAGAGAATGAGCAGTTCTTC.

The gene calls are TRBV7-3 and TRBJ2-3, with 10 bases lining up with TRBD2. V was pared by 8 bases and J by 5 bases, with 7 bases of the junction left unmatched. Germline values: CDR1 SGHTA, CDR2 FQGTGA. The CDR3 contains 14 residues. DNA of the CDR3: TGTGCCAGCTCTAGCGGGAGTGGGGGAGATACGCAGTATTTT. Residues: CASSSGSGGDTQYF. Full variable domain (rest looked up from reference TRBV7-3 and TRBJ2-3): GAGVSQTPSNKVTEKGKYVELRCDPISGHTALYWYRQSLGQGPEFLIYFQGTGAADDSGLPNDRFFAVRPEGSVSTLKIQRTERGDSAVYLCASSSGSGGDTQYFGPGTRLTVL.

The chain carries TRBV6-5 and TRBJ1-2; the D is unclear. The CDR3 loop spans 13 amino acids. CDR1 is MNHEY and CDR2 is SVGAGI in the germline V gene. V was trimmed by 2 bases and J by 5 bases, leaving 9 bases between them. In DNA form, the CDR3 reads TGTGCCAGCAGTTACACAGTCGCTTATGGCTACACCTTC. Its translation: CASSYTVAYGYTF.

The chain joins TRBV19 to TRBJ1-1; D is ambiguous. The CDR3 is made up of 11 amino acids. The ends were cut back, 5 bases at V and 2 bases at J, with 3 bases in the middle. Germline-derived CDR1 and CDR2 are LNHDA and SQIVND (reference sequence). CDR3 protein: CASSLNTEAFF. As DNA, the CDR3 is TGTGCCAGTAGTTTAAACACTGAAGCTTTCTTT.

Only one count was recorded for this clone. The V gene is TRBV2, the J gene TRBJ2-1, with 9 positions matching TRBD2. Trimming took 0 bases from V and 8 from J; bases not matched to a gene: 8. The CDR3 is 16 residues long. From germline, CDR1 is SNHLY and CDR2 FYNNEI. This chain's CDR3 is CASSEARRGGNDEQFF. Written as DNA, the CDR3 is TGTGCCAGCAGTGAAGCTAGGCGGGGGGGGAACGATGAGCAGTTCTTC. Full variable domain (outside the CDR3, taken from reference TRBV2 and TRBJ2-1): EPEVTQTPSHQVTQMGQEVILRCVPISNHLYFYWYRQILGQKVEFLVSFYNNEISEKSEIFDDQFSVERPDGSNFTLKIRSTKLEDSAMYFCASSEARRGGNDEQFFGPGTRLTVL.

This clone appeared a few times. The chain employs TRBV4-1 and TRBJ1-5; D not resolved. V lost 1 base, J lost 5 bases, and 9 bases lay in between. The CDR3 runs to 14 residues. Germline CDR1 is MGHRA and CDR2 is YSYEKL. The CDR3 DNA is TGCGCCAGCAGCCAAGTGGGAGGTTATCAGCCCCAGCATTTT. It is translated as CASSQVGGYQPQHF.

This chain connects TRBV5-1 to TRBJ2-2; D is uncertain. V was shortened by 2 bases and J by 2 bases, with 1 base between the two germline ends. The CDR3 runs to 12 residues. Looked up from germline, CDR1 is SGHRS and CDR2 is YFSETQ. The CDR3, as DNA: TGCGCCAGCAGCTTAAACACCGGGGAGCTGTTTTTT. Encoded protein: CASSLNTGELFF.

This chain uses TRBV18 with TRBJ1-4; maybe TRBD1 (6 bases). V lost 3 bases and J lost 4, with 18 bases in between. CDR1 and CDR2 from the germline V gene are KGHSH and LQKENI. CDR3 length: 17 residues. The CDR3 loop is CASSPPRGDGLNEKLFF. CDR3 in DNA: TGTGCCAGCTCACCTCCAAGGGGGGACGGACTTAATGAAAAACTGTTTTTT.

This clone showed up just once. V is TRBV10-3 and J is TRBJ1-6; no clear D gene. Trimming removed 3 bases at V and 6 bases at J, with 9 bases between. CDR1 is ENHRY and CDR2 is SYGVKD in the germline V gene. This CDR3 is built from 14 residues. CDR3 sequence (DNA): TGTGCCATCAGTGACGCGGAAGCTAATTCACCCCTCCACTTT. Its translation is CAISDAEANSPLHF.